These T cell receptor beta chains were read from a single sample in a study of blood T cell repertoires in COVID-19. The protocol was immunoSEQ multiplex PCR, while the TCRdb copy is restricted to in-frame clones and leaves out a portion. The table includes about 88,000 clones, 70% to 90% detected once. The sequenced sample consisted of peripheral blood. The source is a woman older than 75 with acute or convalescent COVID-19. The CDR3 runs from the conserved cysteine through the conserved F or W. Fields, in order: D gene, V gene, J gene, clone size, CDR3 length, CDR3 protein, CDR3 DNA. D genes are given only for firm matches. Clone sizes are given selectively: once, few, many, or a class where the clone is expanded.

D: NA; V: TRBV5-1; J: TRBJ2-2; size: NA; length: 15; CDR3: CASSVSGPGTGELFF; DNA: TGCGCCAGCAGCGTAAGCGGGCCGGGGACCGGGGAGCTGTTTTTT
D: NA; V: TRBV5-4; J: TRBJ2-1; size: NA; length: 16; CDR3: CASSLGRQGFGNEQFF; DNA: TGTGCCAGCAGCTTGGGCCGGCAGGGTTTCGGCAATGAGCAGTTCTTC
D: TRBD1; V: TRBV18; J: TRBJ1-1; size: NA; length: 13; CDR3: CASSPTGDTEAFF; DNA: TGTGCCAGCTCACCGACAGGGGACACTGAAGCTTTCTTT
D: NA; V: TRBV7-2; J: TRBJ2-2; size: NA; length: 12; CDR3: CASSLNTGELFF; DNA: TGTGCCAGCAGCCTTAACACCGGGGAGCTGTTTTTT
D: NA; V: TRBV30; J: TRBJ1-5; size: NA; length: 14; CDR3: CAWRAVGRGQPQHF; DNA: TGTGCCTGGAGAGCCGTAGGGAGGGGTCAGCCCCAGCATTTT
D: TRBD1; V: TRBV18; J: TRBJ2-5; size: NA; length: 15; CDR3: CASSPLGTVSETQYF; DNA: TGTGCCAGCTCCCCCCTCGGGACAGTTTCGGAGACCCAGTACTTC
D: NA; V: TRBV6-5; J: TRBJ1-2; size: NA; length: 15; CDR3: CASSSRPGYLGGYTF; DNA: TGTGCCAGCAGTTCCCGACCGGGGTACTTAGGAGGCTACACCTTC
D: TRBD1; V: TRBV6-5; J: TRBJ2-5; size: NA; length: 14; CDR3: CASSPPTGWETQYF; DNA: TGTGCCAGCAGTCCCCCGACAGGGTGGGAGACCCAGTACTTC
D: TRBD1; V: TRBV19; J: TRBJ1-2; size: NA; length: 14; CDR3: CASRDRGVSYGYTF; DNA: TGTGCCAGTAGAGACAGGGGAGTATCTTATGGCTACACCTTC
D: TRBD1; V: TRBV25-1; J: TRBJ2-5; size: NA; length: 14; CDR3: CASSEWTGEETQYF; DNA: TGTGCCAGCAGTGAATGGACAGGGGAAGAGACCCAGTACTTC
D: NA; V: TRBV20-1; J: TRBJ1-5; size: once; length: 11; CDR3: CSVRGNQPQHF; DNA: TGCAGTGTCCGGGGCAATCAGCCCCAGCATTTT
D: TRBD1; V: TRBV9; J: TRBJ1-1; size: NA; length: 13; CDR3: CASSETGQGEAFF; DNA: TGTGCCAGCAGCGAGACGGGACAGGGTGAAGCTTTCTTT
D: TRBD1; V: TRBV6-5; J: TRBJ1-5; size: NA; length: 15; CDR3: CASSHTGERGQPQHF; DNA: TGTGCCAGCAGCCATACAGGGGAAAGGGGTCAGCCCCAGCATTTT
D: NA; V: TRBV19; J: TRBJ2-4; size: NA; length: 13; CDR3: CASSIFPEHIQYF; DNA: TGTGCCAGTAGTATATTCCCCGAGCACATTCAGTACTTC
D: TRBD2; V: TRBV28; J: TRBJ2-7; size: NA; length: 19; CDR3: CASSLAGRWLAGNSYEQYF; DNA: TGTGCCAGCAGTTTGGCGGGACGTTGGCTAGCGGGTAACTCCTACGAGCAGTACTTC
D: NA; V: TRBV4-3; J: TRBJ2-1; size: NA; length: 16; CDR3: CASSQDLGAWGNEQFF; DNA: TGCGCCAGCAGCCAAGATTTGGGGGCCTGGGGGAATGAGCAGTTCTTC
D: NA; V: TRBV6-5; J: TRBJ1-2; size: NA; length: 13; CDR3: CASRSRGSDGYTF; DNA: TGTGCCAGCAGAAGCAGGGGATCAGACGGCTACACCTTC
D: NA; V: TRBV6-2/TRBV6-3; J: TRBJ2-7; size: NA; length: 14; CDR3: CASSYSNRQGGQYF; DNA: TGTGCCAGCAGTTACTCGAATCGGCAGGGGGGGCAGTACTTC
D: NA; V: TRBV27; J: TRBJ1-3; size: once; length: 16; CDR3: CASSLSGRRSGNTIYF; DNA: TGTGCCAGCAGTTTATCGGGGCGGAGAAGTGGAAACACCATATATTTT
D: TRBD1; V: TRBV11-2; J: TRBJ1-4; size: NA; length: 16; CDR3: CASSLVQGAANEKLFF; DNA: TGTGCCAGCAGCTTAGTCCAGGGGGCGGCGAATGAAAAACTGTTTTTT
D: TRBD1; V: TRBV7-2; J: TRBJ1-4; size: NA; length: 15; CDR3: CASSLRGQAIEKLFF; DNA: TGTGCCAGCAGCTTAAGGGGGCAGGCGATTGAAAAACTGTTTTTT
D: NA; V: TRBV28; J: TRBJ1-1; size: NA; length: 15; CDR3: CASSLPDRPNTEAFF; DNA: TGTGCCAGCAGTCTCCCCGACAGACCGAACACTGAAGCTTTCTTT
D: NA; V: TRBV29-1; J: TRBJ2-1; size: NA; length: 11; CDR3: CSVELRDEQFF; DNA: TGCAGCGTTGAATTGAGGGATGAGCAGTTCTTC
D: NA; V: TRBV6-2/TRBV6-3; J: TRBJ2-7; size: NA; length: 16; CDR3: CASSARETAFTYEQYF; DNA: TGTGCCAGCAGCGCCCGCGAGACAGCATTTACCTACGAGCAGTACTTC
D: TRBD1; V: TRBV27; J: TRBJ1-1; size: NA; length: 16; CDR3: CASSTTGGHLNTEAFF; DNA: TGTGCCAGCAGTACGACAGGGGGGCATCTGAACACTGAAGCTTTCTTT
D: TRBD1; V: TRBV7-2; J: TRBJ2-2; size: NA; length: 16; CDR3: CASTATGGLNTGELFF; DNA: TGTGCCAGCACCGCGACAGGGGGCTTGAACACCGGGGAGCTGTTTTTT
D: TRBD1; V: TRBV18; J: TRBJ1-1; size: NA; length: 16; CDR3: CASSPLSTGGSTEAFF; DNA: TGTGCCAGCTCACCACTCTCCACAGGGGGGAGCACTGAAGCTTTCTTT
D: TRBD1; V: TRBV5-1; J: TRBJ2-7; size: few; length: 14; CDR3: CASRTGQGGYEQYF; DNA: TGCGCCAGCAGGACGGGACAGGGAGGGTACGAGCAGTACTTC